The rows below give T cell receptor beta chains drawn from one sample of a study of T cell clonotyping in hematopoietic cell transplantation. TCRdb's table, derived via immunoSEQ multiplex PCR, lists solely in-frame clones and lacks some. The repertoire holds approximately 11,000 clones, with under 95% as singletons. The sequencing sample was made of peripheral blood mononuclear cells. The receptors derive from a woman aged 45-65 years in good health. Some clones in this sample may be carry-over from other donors' samples. Each CDR3 is given with its conserved first and last residue. A D gene is named only where the DNA matches it firmly. Clone sizes are given selectively: once, few, many, or a class where the clone is expanded.

TRBD1	TRBV27	NA	TRBJ2-6	TGTGCCAGCAGTTTAATTGGACAGGGGTTCTCTGGGGCCAACGTCCTGACTTTC	CASSLIGQGFSGANVLTF
NA	TRBV5-1	NA	TRBJ1-1	TGCGCCAGCTCCCCCCCAAACACTGAAGCTTTCTTT	CASSPPNTEAFF
NA	TRBV28	NA	TRBJ2-1	TGTGCCAGCAGTTCCACCCGCGGGACGGTCGGCTGGGGGCAGTTCTTC	CASSSTRGTVGWGQFF
NA	TRBV5-6	few	TRBJ1-1	TGTGCCAGCAGCACAGGGAGGAACACTGAAGCTTTCTTT	CASSTGRNTEAFF
TRBD1	TRBV4-1	NA	TRBJ1-2	TGCGCCAGCAGCCCCCCTGGGGGGGGACAGGGCTGGTATGGCTACACCTTC	CASSPPGGGQGWYGYTF
NA	TRBV27	NA	TRBJ1-1	TGTGCCAGCAATATACAGGGTCCGAACACTGAAGCTTTCTTT	CASNIQGPNTEAFF
NA	TRBV11-2	NA	TRBJ1-1	TGTGCCAGCAGCTTAGTAATCGGTACTCGGACAGCGAACACTGAAGCTTTCTTT	CASSLVIGTRTANTEAFF
NA	TRBV6-1	NA	TRBJ2-5	TGTGCCAGCAGGCAAGGTGGAGTCCGAGAGACCCAGTACTTC	CASRQGGVRETQYF
NA	TRBV2	NA	TRBJ1-1	TGTGCCAGCAGTGAACGTAGCCTCGCGGGAACTGAAGCTTTCTTT	CASSERSLAGTEAFF
NA	TRBV6-5	NA	TRBJ2-3	TGTGCCAGCAGTCCCAGGTCTAGCACAGATACGCAGTATTTT	CASSPRSSTDTQYF
TRBD1	TRBV6-6	once	TRBJ1-5	TGTGCCAGCAGTTACCCACAGGGGGTTGGCAATCAGCCCCAGCATTTT	CASSYPQGVGNQPQHF
NA	TRBV2	NA	TRBJ2-7	TGTGCCAGCAGGACAGGCTACGAGCAGTACTTC	CASRTGYEQYF
NA	TRBV7-8	NA	TRBJ1-5	TGTGCCAGCAGCTTAGGTTATCAGCCCCAGCATTTT	CASSLGYQPQHF
TRBD1	TRBV29-1	once	TRBJ2-3	TGCAGCGTCGCCGTCGGACAGGGAGCAGATACGCAGTATTTT	CSVAVGQGADTQYF
TRBD1	TRBV4-1	NA	TRBJ1-1	TGCGCCAGCAGCCCTTGGACAGGCCCGAACACTGAAGCTTTCTTT	CASSPWTGPNTEAFF
TRBD2	TRBV6-5	NA	TRBJ2-7	TGTGCCAGCAGAGGCCTAGCGGGGGGGCTCGAGCAGTACTTC	CASRGLAGGLEQYF
NA	TRBV9	NA	TRBJ2-7	TGTGCCAGCAGCGTAGGGGCAGAGACCGAGCAGTACTTC	CASSVGAETEQYF
NA	TRBV2	NA	TRBJ1-2	TGTGCCAGCAGTGAAGTTAGCCAGTCTGGCTACACCTTC	CASSEVSQSGYTF
NA	TRBV5-1	NA	TRBJ1-6	TGCGCCAGCAGCTTGCTCGGGGGCTCCTATAATTCACCCCTCCACTTT	CASSLLGGSYNSPLHF
NA	TRBV9	NA	TRBJ2-3	TGTGCCAGCAGCGTCGGGCCTCCAGATACGCAGTATTTT	CASSVGPPDTQYF
TRBD1	TRBV7-2	NA	TRBJ1-6	TGTGCCAGCAGCTTGGGACAGAATTCACCCCTCCACTTT	CASSLGQNSPLHF
NA	TRBV7-2	NA	TRBJ2-1	TGTGCCAGCAGCTTAATGTATGAGCAGTTCTTC	CASSLMYEQFF
TRBD1	TRBV2	NA	TRBJ2-7	TGTGCCAGCAGTGAAAGGGGACAGGGGCCTATAGAGCAGTACTTC	CASSERGQGPIEQYF
NA	TRBV5-4	few	TRBJ1-1	TGTGCCAGCAGCGGCCGGGGAATGAACACTGAAGCTTTCTTT	CASSGRGMNTEAFF
TRBD2	TRBV4-3	once	TRBJ2-1	TGCGCCAGCAGCCAGCTCGGGGGGGCGGGCAATGAGCAGTTCTTC	CASSQLGGAGNEQFF